The 10 T cell receptor beta chains reported below all come from one sample, sequenced in a study of T cell responses to AZD1222 COVID-19 vaccine. The data were produced by immunoSEQ multiplex PCR, yet TCRdb's version contains in-frame clones alone and is incomplete. The table records approximately 140,000 clones, more than 85% of them present only once. The source material was peripheral blood, sampled on day 0 of AZD1222 vaccination. All receptors derive from an adult in good health.

J is TRBJ2-7 and V is TRBV28; no firm D call. V lost 10 bases and J lost 7, with 20 bases in between. CDR1 is MDHEN and CDR2 is SYDVKM in the germline V gene. This CDR3 has 13 amino acids. CDR3 DNA: TGTGCCACAGCAAACGACCGCTCGCGGGAGCAGTACTTC. It specifies CATANDRSREQYF.

This clone was observed a few times. The V call is TRBV19, the J call TRBJ1-3; D gene uncertain. Germline CDR1 is LNHDA and CDR2 is SQIVND (reference sequence). The CDR3 has 16 amino acids. The ends were cut back, 3 bases at V and 4 bases at J, with 16 bases in the middle. The DNA of the CDR3 is TGTGCCAGTAGTATTGGGAGGGAGAAGACGGGAAACACCATATATTTT. Translating it yields CASSIGREKTGNTIYF.

The chain joins TRBV29-1 to TRBJ1-2, with D hard to call. The germline CDR1 and CDR2 sequences are SQVTM and ANQGSEA. The CDR3 covers 13 residues. V was clipped by 6 bases and J by 8 bases, with 19 bases between them. The CDR3 DNA reads as TGCAGCGTGCCCGGGTCAACTAAAGCGGGCTACACCTTC. Translated, it gives CSVPGSTKAGYTF.

The chain links TRBV6-5 to TRBJ1-1; D is possibly TRBD1 (6 bases). Germline V gene sequence: CDR1 MNHEY, CDR2 SVGAGI. The CDR3 has 15 amino acids. V was clipped by 0 bases and J by 7 bases, with 15 bases between them. The CDR3 sequence: CASSYSDGQWGEAFF. The CDR3, as DNA: TGTGCCAGCAGTTACTCGGACGGACAGTGGGGTGAAGCTTTCTTT.

The chain links TRBV19 to TRBJ1-1; no firm D call. CDR1 and CDR2 (germline): LNHDA, SQIVND (reference sequence). The ends were cut back, 7 bases at V and 0 bases at J, with 18 bases in the middle. This CDR3 comprises 16 residues. The CDR3 sequence is CASTNLRNSVNTEAFF. The CDR3 region has the DNA TGTGCCAGTACTAACCTCCGGAACAGCGTGAACACTGAAGCTTTCTTT.

V and J are TRBV4-1 and TRBJ2-2; 11 positions agree with TRBD2. The junction had 10 bases not matched to a gene; V was cut back by 4 bases and J by 6 bases. The CDR3 is made up of 17 amino acids. In germline, CDR1 is MGHRA, CDR2 YSYEKL. CDR3 nucleotides: TGCGCCAGCAGCCGACATAGCGGGAGGGCCTATTCCGGGGAGCTGTTTTTT. It is translated as CASSRHSGRAYSGELFF.

This clone was detected once. The chain has TRBV30 and TRBJ2-3, with 9 bases that match TRBD1. Germline V gives CDR1 GTSNPN, CDR2 SVGIG (reference sequence). The CDR3 spans 15 residues. J gave up 4 bases and V 3 bases, and 8 bases lay outside the gene matches. CDR3 protein: CAWSERTGVADTQYF. The DNA of the CDR3 is TGTGCCTGGAGCGAAAGGACAGGGGTAGCAGATACGCAGTATTTT. Drawing the rest from reference TRBV30 and TRBJ2-3, the complete variable domain is SQTIHQWPATLVQPVGSPLSLECTVEGTSNPNLYWYRQAAGRGLQLLFYSVGIGQISSEVPQNLSASRPQDRQFILSSKKLLLSDSGFYLCAWSERTGVADTQYFGPGTRLTVL.

The chain employs TRBV12-5 and TRBJ2-7, with D perhaps matching TRBD1 (6 bases). The length of the CDR3 is 14 residues. Trimming pared 2 bases from V and 1 base from J, leaving 9 bases between. The germline V gene has CDR1 LGHNT and CDR2 FRNRAP. CDR3 region: CASGLKQGSYEQYF. In DNA form, the CDR3 reads TGTGCTAGTGGTTTGAAACAGGGTTCCTACGAGCAGTACTTC.

The chain uses TRBV28 and TRBJ2-1; 8 nucleotides align to TRBD2. Per germline, CDR1 MDHEN and CDR2 SYDVKM. This CDR3 is 12 amino acids long. The J segment lost 8 bases and the V segment lost 7 bases, leaving 4 bases of the junction unmatched. CDR3 coding DNA: TGTGCCAGCAAAGCGGGGGTCTATGAGCAGTTCTTC. The encoded protein is CASKAGVYEQFF.

The chain employs TRBV6-5 and TRBJ1-1, with D possibly being TRBD1 (5 bases). The CDR3 contains 16 residues. V was clipped by 0 bases and J by 3 bases, with 14 bases between them. Germline V lookup: CDR1 MNHEY, CDR2 SVGAGI. The CDR3 is CASSYSWGSADTEAFF. The CDR3, as DNA: TGTGCCAGCAGTTACTCGTGGGGGTCTGCAGACACTGAAGCTTTCTTT.